This TCR beta chain was sequenced for a study of human T cells and chemical hapten exposure (dated by TCRdb to about 2021). About the full investigation: For sensitization, 2% DPC in acetone was applied to a roughly 2 cm by roughly 2 cm area of upper inner arm skin. This study followed changes in the peripheral blood TCR repertoire in vivo during primary and secondary sensitization of alopecia patients to the hapten diphenylcyclopropenone (DPC). Blood for TCR sequencing was provided by twenty-nine alopecia patients at one to four time points (pre-sensitization, 2, 6 and 24 weeks). Patients additionally received weekly therapeutic DPC doses to the scalp throughout the roughly 25-week study period. Blood samples were taken from patients before sensitization (week 0) and then at 2, 6 and about 24 weeks after DPC sensitization. Alopecia areata with under or over 50% scalp involvement, alopecia totalis and alopecia universalis were represented in the patient cohort, which was mostly female. Patch testing on the upper back used Finn chambers containing 0.01% DPC, with scoring done after 6 days according to International Contact Dermatitis Research Group standards. The libraries were sequenced as a pool, and the TCR yield per sample differed mostly because of small variations in library volumes within the pool.

The method behind the library was RACE. Data came from a NextSeq 500. During library preparation, unique molecular identifiers were attached to individual cDNA molecules so that TCRs could be counted quantitatively and reproducibly. From each blood RNA sample, both TCR alpha and TCR beta chains were sequenced. From the authors' description of their analysis: Samples had a median of about 90,000 TCRs, with a range from roughly 20,000 to 690,600. The Decombinator software suite was used to annotate V, J and CDR3 in the TCR reads. For PS versus PT1 abundance plots, all samples were subsampled to the same number of TCRs (28,000). Expanded TCRs were defined as absent before sensitization and observed at least eight times at the 2-week time point. Using fastp at Q25 and MiXCR, TCRdb reprocessed the public reads and kept productive beta chains. Duplicate CDR3 protein sequences are folded into a single record with the most common DNA and genes. TCRdb assigned the V and J calls; the authors' analysis was not used. Present in this sample are tens of thousands of distinct CDR3 sequences, roughly 6.7% of which were seen just once. The top ten constitute around 1.6% of the sample.

The sample's time point, from its label and the paper: pre-sensitization, week 0. What the treatment or condition label conveys for this sample: therapeutic diphenylcyclopropenone sensitization with weekly scalp DPC. At every patch-test visit, the blood draw took place before the patch test was put on. Eligible patients were aged 18 to 70, diagnosed with alopecia, deemed suitable for DPC therapy, and excluded if pregnant. Total RNA was extracted from unfractionated whole blood that had been collected in Tempus Blood RNA tubes. What the work shows at the level of the full study, not this receptor alone: Significantly more large CDR3 similarity clusters were formed by expanded TCRs than by pre-sensitization or healthy control sets, consistent with antigen-driven responses. DPC sensitization did not change how many TCRs were above 1 in 1000 frequency, and no evidence was found of alterations in global repertoire structure. Because all patients had alopecia, a presumed autoimmune disease, the immune response of the patients might differ from that of healthy individuals. Patch test score was positively correlated with the number of PT1 expanded TCRs, with significance at thresholds 8, 16 and 32 but not at 4. After repeated subsampling, changes were observed in the strength of the expansion versus patch-test correlation and in the threshold at which the correlation became significant.

The germline V and J ends show losses of 0 bases and 8 bases respectively, and no gene match explains 8 bases of the junction. From its cysteine to its phenylalanine, the CDR3 spans 15 amino acids. The DNA shown is the 45-base CDR3, in frame from base 1. The germline V gene (reference sequence) gives CDR1 as DFQATT and CDR2 as SNEGSKA. This clonotype has ten or more counts. Its target antigen remains unknown. It has no much larger one-base neighbor in the sample; base qualities were not kept. Rearrangement joined TRBV20-1 to TRBJ2-1; TRBD2 lines up with 9 middle nucleotides. The sample in question was whole blood, obtained in connection with sensitization to the hapten diphenylcyclopropenone (DPC). This sequence was found in a young woman with alopecia areata. Some clones in this sample may be carry-over from other donors' samples. The CDR3 region: CSARDGGGAGDEQFF. The DNA sequence is given as TGCAGTGCTAGAGACGGCGGGGGGGCCGGCGATGAGCAGTTCTTC.